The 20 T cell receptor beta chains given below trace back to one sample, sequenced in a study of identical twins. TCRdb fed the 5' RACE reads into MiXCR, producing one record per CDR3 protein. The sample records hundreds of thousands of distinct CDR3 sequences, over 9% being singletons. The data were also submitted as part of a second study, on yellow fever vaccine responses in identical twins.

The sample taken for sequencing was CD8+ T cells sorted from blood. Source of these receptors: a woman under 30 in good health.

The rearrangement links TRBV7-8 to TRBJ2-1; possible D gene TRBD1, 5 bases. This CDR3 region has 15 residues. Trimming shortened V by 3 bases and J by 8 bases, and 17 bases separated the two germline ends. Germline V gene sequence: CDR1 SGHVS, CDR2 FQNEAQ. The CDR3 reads CASSFGPRQGDEQFF. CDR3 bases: TGTGCCAGCAGCTTCGGCCCTCGCCAGGGCGATGAGCAGTTCTTC.

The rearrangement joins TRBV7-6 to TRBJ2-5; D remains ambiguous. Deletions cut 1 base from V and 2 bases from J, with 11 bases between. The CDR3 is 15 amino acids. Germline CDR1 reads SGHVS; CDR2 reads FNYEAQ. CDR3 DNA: TGTGCCAGCAGCTTAGAATTGGGTGGGCAAGAGACCCAGTACTTC. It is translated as CASSLELGGQETQYF.

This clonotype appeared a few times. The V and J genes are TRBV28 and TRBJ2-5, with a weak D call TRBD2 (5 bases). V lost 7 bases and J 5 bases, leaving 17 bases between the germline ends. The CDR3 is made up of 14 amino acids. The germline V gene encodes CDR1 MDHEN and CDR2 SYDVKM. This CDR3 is CASKSDSERETQYF. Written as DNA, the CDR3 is TGTGCCAGCAAGTCGGACTCAGAGAGGGAGACCCAGTACTTC. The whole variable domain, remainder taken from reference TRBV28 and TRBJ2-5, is DVKVTQSSRYLVKRTGEKVFLECVQDMDHENMFWYRQDPGLGLRLIYFSYDVKMKEKGDIPEGYSVSREKKERFSLILESASTNQTSMYLCASKSDSERETQYFGPGTRLLVL.

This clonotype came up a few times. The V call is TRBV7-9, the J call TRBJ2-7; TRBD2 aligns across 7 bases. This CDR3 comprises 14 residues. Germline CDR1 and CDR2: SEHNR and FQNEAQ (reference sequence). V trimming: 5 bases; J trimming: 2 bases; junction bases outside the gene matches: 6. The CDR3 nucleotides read TGTGCCAGCAGCGGGGGGGAGACCCCCTACGAGCAGTACTTC. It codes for CASSGGETPYEQYF. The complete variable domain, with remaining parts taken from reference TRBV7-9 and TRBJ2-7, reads DTGVSQNPRHKITKRGQNVTFRCDPISEHNRLYWYRQTLGQGPEFLTYFQNEAQLEKSRLLSDRFSAERPKGSFSTLEIQRTEQGDSAMYLCASSGGETPYEQYFGPGTRLTVT.

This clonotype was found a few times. The CDR3 bases are TGCGCCAGCAGCCAAGACTGGCACCAGAACAATCAGCCCCAGCATTTT. Its translation: CASSQDWHQNNQPQHF. This chain uses TRBV4-1 with TRBJ1-5; D is uncertain. The V gene lost 0 bases and the J gene lost 3 bases, with 12 bases spanning the gap. The CDR3 has 16 residues. CDR1 and CDR2 (germline): MGHRA, YSYEKL.

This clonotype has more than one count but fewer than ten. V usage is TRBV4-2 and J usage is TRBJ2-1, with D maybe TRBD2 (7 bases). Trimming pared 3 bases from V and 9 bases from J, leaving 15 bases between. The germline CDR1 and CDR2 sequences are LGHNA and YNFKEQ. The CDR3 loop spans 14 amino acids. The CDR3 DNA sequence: TGTGCCAGCAGCCACCAACGGGGGGCCCCTGAGCAGTTCTTC. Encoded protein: CASSHQRGAPEQFF.

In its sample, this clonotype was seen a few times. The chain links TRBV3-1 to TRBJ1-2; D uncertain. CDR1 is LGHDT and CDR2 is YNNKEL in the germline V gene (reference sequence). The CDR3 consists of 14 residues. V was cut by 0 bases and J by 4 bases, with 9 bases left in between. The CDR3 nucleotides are TGTGCCAGCAGCCAAGACCTAGCGGGCTATGGCTACACCTTC. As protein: CASSQDLAGYGYTF.

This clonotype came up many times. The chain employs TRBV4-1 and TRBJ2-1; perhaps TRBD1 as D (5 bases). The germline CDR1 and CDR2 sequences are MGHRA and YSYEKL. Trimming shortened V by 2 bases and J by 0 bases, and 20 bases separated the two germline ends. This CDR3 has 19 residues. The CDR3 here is CASSQSGGAKESSYNEQFF. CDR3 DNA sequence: TGCGCCAGCAGCCAAAGTGGTGGGGCAAAGGAGAGCTCCTACAATGAGCAGTTCTTC.

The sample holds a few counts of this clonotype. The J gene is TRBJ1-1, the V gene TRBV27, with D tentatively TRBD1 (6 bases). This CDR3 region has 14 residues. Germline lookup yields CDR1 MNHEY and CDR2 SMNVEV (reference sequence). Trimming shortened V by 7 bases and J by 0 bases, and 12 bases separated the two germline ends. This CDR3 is CASNPGQMNTEAFF. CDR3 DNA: TGTGCCAGCAACCCAGGACAGATGAACACTGAAGCTTTCTTT.

CDR3 nucleotide sequence: TGTGCCAGCAGCCGGCAGGGTACTCTTAACTATGGCTACACCTTC. It translates to CASSRQGTLNYGYTF. The chain links TRBV7-9 to TRBJ1-2, with D tentatively TRBD1 (5 bases). Germline values: CDR1 SEHNR, CDR2 FQNEAQ (reference sequence). The CDR3 consists of 15 residues. The V and J ends lost 5 bases and 1 base respectively, with 14 bases between them.

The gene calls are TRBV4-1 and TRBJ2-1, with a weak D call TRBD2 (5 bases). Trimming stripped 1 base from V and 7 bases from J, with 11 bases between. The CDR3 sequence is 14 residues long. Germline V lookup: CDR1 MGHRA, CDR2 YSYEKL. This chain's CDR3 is CASSQGSGWNEQFF. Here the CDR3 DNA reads TGCGCCAGCAGCCAAGGGTCGGGGTGGAATGAGCAGTTCTTC.

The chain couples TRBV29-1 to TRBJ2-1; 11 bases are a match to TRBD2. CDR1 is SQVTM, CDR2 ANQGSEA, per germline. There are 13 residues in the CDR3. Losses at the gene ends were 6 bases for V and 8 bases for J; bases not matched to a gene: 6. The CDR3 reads CSVTSGGVYEQFF. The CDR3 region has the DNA TGCAGCGTCACTAGCGGGGGCGTCTATGAGCAGTTCTTC.

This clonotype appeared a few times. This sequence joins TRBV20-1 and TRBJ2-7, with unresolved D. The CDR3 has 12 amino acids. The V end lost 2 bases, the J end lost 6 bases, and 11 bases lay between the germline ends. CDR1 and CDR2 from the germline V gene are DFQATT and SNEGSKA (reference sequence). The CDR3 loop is CSARLVLGEQYV. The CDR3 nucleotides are TGCAGTGCTAGACTCGTCCTAGGCGAGCAGTACGTC.

CDR3 loop: CASSEGPRQPQHF. The CDR3 DNA sequence: TGTGCCAGCAGCGAGGGTCCGCGTCAGCCCCAGCATTTT. The chain has TRBV27 and TRBJ1-5; D is undetermined. Looked up from germline, CDR1 is MNHEY and CDR2 is SMNVEV (reference sequence). Between the trimmed V and J ends, which lost 6 bases and 6 bases, there was a span of 12 bases. This CDR3 region has 13 residues.

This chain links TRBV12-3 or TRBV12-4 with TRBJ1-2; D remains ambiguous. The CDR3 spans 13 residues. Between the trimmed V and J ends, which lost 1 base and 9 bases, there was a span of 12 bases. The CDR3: CASSLGWAPSYTF. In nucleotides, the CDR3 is TGTGCCAGCAGTTTAGGCTGGGCCCCGAGCTACACCTTC.

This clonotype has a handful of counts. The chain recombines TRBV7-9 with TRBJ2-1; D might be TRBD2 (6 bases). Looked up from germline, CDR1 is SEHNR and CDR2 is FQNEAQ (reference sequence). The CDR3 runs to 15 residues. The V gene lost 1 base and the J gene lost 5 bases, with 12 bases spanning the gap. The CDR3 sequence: CASSLGASSDNEQFF. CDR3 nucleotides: TGTGCCAGCAGCTTAGGGGCCTCTAGCGACAATGAGCAGTTCTTC.

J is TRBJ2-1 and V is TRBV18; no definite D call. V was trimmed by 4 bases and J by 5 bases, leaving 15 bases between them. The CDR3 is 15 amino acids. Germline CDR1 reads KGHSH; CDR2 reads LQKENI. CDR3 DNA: TGTGCCAGCTCACAACCCCAAAGGAGTGACAATGAGCAGTTCTTC. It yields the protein CASSQPQRSDNEQFF.

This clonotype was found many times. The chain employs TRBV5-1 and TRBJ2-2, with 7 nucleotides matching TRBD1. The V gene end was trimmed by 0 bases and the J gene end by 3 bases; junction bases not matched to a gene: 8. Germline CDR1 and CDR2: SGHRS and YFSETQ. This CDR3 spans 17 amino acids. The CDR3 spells CASSLDRRDRYTGELFF. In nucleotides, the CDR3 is TGCGCCAGCAGCTTGGATCGCCGGGACAGATACACCGGGGAGCTGTTTTTT. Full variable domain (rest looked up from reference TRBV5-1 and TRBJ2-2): KAGVTQTPRYLIKTRGQQVTLSCSPISGHRSVSWYQQTPGQGLQFLFEYFSETQRNKGNFPGRFSGRQFSNSRSEMNVSTLELGDSALYLCASSLDRRDRYTGELFFGEGSRLTVL.

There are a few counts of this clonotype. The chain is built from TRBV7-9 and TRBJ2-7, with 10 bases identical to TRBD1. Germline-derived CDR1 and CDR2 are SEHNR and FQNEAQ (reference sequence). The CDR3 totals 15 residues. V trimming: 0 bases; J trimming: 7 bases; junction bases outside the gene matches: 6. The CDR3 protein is CASSLAGTGVGEQYF. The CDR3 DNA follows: TGTGCCAGCAGCTTAGCCGGGACAGGGGTCGGAGAGCAGTACTTC.

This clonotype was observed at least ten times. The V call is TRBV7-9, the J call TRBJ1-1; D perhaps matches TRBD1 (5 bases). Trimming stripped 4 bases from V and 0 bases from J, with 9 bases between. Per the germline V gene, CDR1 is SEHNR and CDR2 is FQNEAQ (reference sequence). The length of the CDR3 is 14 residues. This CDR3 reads CASSSQGMNTEAFF. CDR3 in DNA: TGTGCCAGCAGCTCCCAGGGCATGAACACTGAAGCTTTCTTT.